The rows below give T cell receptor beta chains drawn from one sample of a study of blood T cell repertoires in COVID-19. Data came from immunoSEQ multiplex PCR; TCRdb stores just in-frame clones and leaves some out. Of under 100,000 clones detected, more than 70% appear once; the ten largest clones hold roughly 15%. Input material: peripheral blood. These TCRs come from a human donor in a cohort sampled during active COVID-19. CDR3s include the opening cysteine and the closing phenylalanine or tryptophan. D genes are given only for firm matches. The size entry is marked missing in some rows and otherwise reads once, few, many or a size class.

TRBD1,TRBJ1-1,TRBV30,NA,CAWSRSRDRAMTEAFF,TGTGCCTGGAGTCGTTCCCGGGACAGGGCGATGACTGAAGCTTTCTTT
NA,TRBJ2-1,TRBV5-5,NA,CASSRSGTSSYNEQFF,TGTGCCAGCAGTAGAAGCGGAACGAGCTCCTACAATGAGCAGTTCTTC
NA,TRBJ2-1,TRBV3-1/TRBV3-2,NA,CASSQDLGGLGNEQFF,TGTGCCAGCAGCCAAGATTTGGGGGGGCTTGGTAATGAGCAGTTCTTC
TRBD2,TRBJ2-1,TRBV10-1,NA,CASSDYAGGYNEQFF,TGCGCCAGCAGTGACTACGCGGGGGGGTACAATGAGCAGTTCTTC
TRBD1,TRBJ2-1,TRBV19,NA,CASSYHRGDEQFF,TGTGCCAGTAGTTATCACAGGGGTGATGAGCAGTTCTTC
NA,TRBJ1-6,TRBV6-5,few,CASSYGRRTPSPLHF,TGTGCCAGCAGTTACGGACGGAGGACGCCTTCACCCCTCCACTTT
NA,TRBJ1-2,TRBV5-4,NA,CASSLAPRQTFYGYTF,TGTGCCAGCAGCTTGGCCCCAAGACAGACATTCTATGGCTACACCTTC
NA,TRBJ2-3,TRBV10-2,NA,CASSDVGRLIDTQYF,TGCGCCAGCAGTGATGTGGGCAGGTTGATAGATACGCAGTATTTT
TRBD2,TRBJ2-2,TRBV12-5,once,CASGLVLLAGLNTGELFF,TGTGCTAGTGGTTTGGTACTGCTAGCGGGCCTGAACACCGGGGAGCTGTTTTTT
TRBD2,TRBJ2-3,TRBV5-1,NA,CASSLGVAGAQIEQYF,TGCGCCAGCAGCTTGGGAGTAGCGGGTGCGCAGATAGAGCAGTATTTT
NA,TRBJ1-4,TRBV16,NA,CASSRQRSSNEKLFF,TGTGCCAGCAGCCGCCAACGGTCCTCTAATGAAAAACTGTTTTTT
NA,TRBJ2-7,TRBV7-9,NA,CASSLGGLGEQYF,TGTGCCAGCAGCTTAGGGGGACTCGGGGAGCAGTACTTC
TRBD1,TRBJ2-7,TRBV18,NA,CASSPRTGDYEQYF,TGTGCCAGCTCACCACGGACAGGGGACTACGAGCAGTACTTC
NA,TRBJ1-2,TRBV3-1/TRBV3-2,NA,CASSQGLSGLIGYTF,TGTGCCAGCAGCCAAGGGCTCTCGGGGTTGATAGGCTACACCTTC
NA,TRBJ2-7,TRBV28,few,CASSSVYEQYF,TGTGCCAGCAGCTCCGTGTACGAGCAGTACTTC
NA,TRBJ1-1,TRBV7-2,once,CASSFNGARTEAFF,TGTGCCAGCAGCTTTAATGGGGCGCGCACTGAAGCTTTCTTT
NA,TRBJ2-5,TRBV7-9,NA,CASSLATSGTRKTQYF,TGTGCCAGCAGCTTAGCGACTAGTGGGACCCGAAAGACCCAGTACTTC
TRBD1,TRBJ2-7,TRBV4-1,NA,CASSQAEQGQAPYEQYF,TGCGCCAGCAGCCAAGCAGAACAGGGACAGGCCCCCTACGAGCAGTACTTC
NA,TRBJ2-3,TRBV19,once,CASSPTSTDTQYF,TGTGCCAGTAGCCCTACTAGCACAGATACGCAGTATTTT
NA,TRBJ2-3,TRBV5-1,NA,CASSLARGVPRSTDTQYF,TGCGCCAGCAGCTTGGCCAGGGGGGTTCCACGTAGCACAGATACGCAGTATTTT
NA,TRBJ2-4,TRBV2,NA,CASSEGPVAKNIQYF,TGTGCCAGCAGTGAAGGCCCGGTAGCCAAAAACATTCAGTACTTC
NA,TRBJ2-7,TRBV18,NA,CASSPSRQDEQYF,TGTGCCAGCTCACCATCCCGACAGGACGAGCAGTACTTC
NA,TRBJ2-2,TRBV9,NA,CASSVDSGELFF,TGTGCCAGCAGCGTAGACTCCGGGGAGCTGTTTTTT
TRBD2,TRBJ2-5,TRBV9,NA,CASSVGLAEETQYF,TGTGCCAGCAGCGTAGGACTAGCGGAAGAGACCCAGTACTTC
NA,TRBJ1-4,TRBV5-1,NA,CASSSTQAPNEKLFF,TGCGCCAGCAGCTCCACACAGGCTCCTAATGAAAAACTGTTTTTT
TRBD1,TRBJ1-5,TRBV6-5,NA,CASSYPPGQGGKPQHF,TGTGCCAGCAGTTACCCACCCGGACAGGGAGGCAAGCCCCAGCATTTT
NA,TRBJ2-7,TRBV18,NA,CASSPGAASSSYEQYF,TGTGCCAGCTCACCAGGGGCAGCTTCAAGCTCCTACGAGCAGTACTTC
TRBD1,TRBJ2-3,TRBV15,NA,CATSRGRGRADTQYF,TGTGCCACCAGCAGAGGCAGGGGGCGCGCAGATACGCAGTATTTT
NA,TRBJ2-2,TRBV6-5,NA,CASSDRTGGELFF,TGTGCCAGCAGCGACAGGACCGGCGGGGAGCTGTTTTTT
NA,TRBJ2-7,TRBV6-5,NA,CASSRTPGRHEQYF,TGTGCCAGCAGTCGAACACCGGGGAGGCACGAGCAGTACTTC
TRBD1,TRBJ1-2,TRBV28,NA,CASTVGTAYNYGYTF,TGTGCCAGCACGGTCGGGACAGCATATAACTATGGCTACACCTTC
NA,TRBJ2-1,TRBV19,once,CASSIEGQSSSYNEQFF,TGTGCCAGTAGTATAGAGGGGCAGTCTAGCTCCTACAATGAGCAGTTCTTC
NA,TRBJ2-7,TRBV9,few,CASSVLSADEQYF,TGTGCCAGCAGCGTTTTATCAGCGGACGAGCAGTACTTC
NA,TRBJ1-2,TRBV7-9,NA,CASSLGGLIYGYTF,TGTGCCAGCAGCTTAGGGGGACTGATCTATGGCTACACCTTC
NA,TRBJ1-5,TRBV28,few,CASSSTVYSNQPQHF,TGTGCCAGCAGCTCCACAGTCTATAGCAATCAGCCCCAGCATTTT
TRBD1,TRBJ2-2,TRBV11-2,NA,CASSLYSGTDYTGELFF,TGTGCCAGCAGCCTATACTCCGGGACAGATTACACCGGGGAGCTGTTTTTT
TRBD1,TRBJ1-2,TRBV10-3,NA,CAISESGKQGYDYTF,TGTGCCATCAGTGAGTCGGGGAAACAGGGGTACGACTACACCTTC
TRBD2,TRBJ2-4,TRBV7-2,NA,CASSFLPGGGVAKNIQYF,TGTGCCAGCAGCTTCCTCCCTGGGGGAGGGGTAGCCAAAAACATTCAGTACTTC
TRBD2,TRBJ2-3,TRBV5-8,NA,CASSLAALAGGRGDTQYF,TGTGCCAGCAGCTTGGCCGCACTAGCGGGGGGGCGAGGAGATACGCAGTATTTT
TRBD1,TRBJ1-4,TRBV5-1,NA,CASSATGVEKLFF,TGCGCCAGCAGCGCGACAGGGGTTGAAAAACTGTTTTTT
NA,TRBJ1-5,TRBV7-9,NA,CASSLGGRVYQPQHF,TGTGCCAGCAGCTTAGGTGGCAGGGTGTACCAGCCCCAGCATTTT
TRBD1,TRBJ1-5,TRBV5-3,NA,CARSNNGTGGRNQPQHF,TGTGCCAGAAGCAACAATGGGACAGGGGGACGCAATCAGCCCCAGCATTTT
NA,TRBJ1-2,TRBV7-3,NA,CASSFGQGDNYGYTF,TGTGCCAGCAGCTTTGGCCAGGGCGATAACTATGGCTACACCTTC
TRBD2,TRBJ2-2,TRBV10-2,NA,CASRSGAISAGELFF,TGCGCCAGCCGTAGCGGGGCCATCAGCGCCGGGGAGCTGTTTTTT
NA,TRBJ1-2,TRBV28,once,CASSLTGGHYGYTF,TGTGCCAGCAGTCTCACCGGGGGACACTATGGCTACACCTTC
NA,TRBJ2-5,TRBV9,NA,CASSFEGAGQETQYF,TGTGCCAGCAGCTTCGAGGGAGCTGGTCAAGAGACCCAGTACTTC
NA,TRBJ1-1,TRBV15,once,CATSRDNGVTEAFF,TGTGCCACCAGCAGAGATAACGGAGTCACTGAAGCTTTCTTT
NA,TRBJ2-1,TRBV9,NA,CASSVGSQTIYNEQFF,TGTGCCAGCAGCGTAGGATCTCAAACAATCTACAATGAGCAGTTCTTC
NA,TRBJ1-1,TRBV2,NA,CASSVWTAEAFF,TGTGCCAGCAGTGTGTGGACAGCTGAAGCTTTCTTT
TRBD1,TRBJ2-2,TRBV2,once,CASDGQAVTGELFF,TGTGCCAGCGATGGACAGGCAGTCACCGGGGAGCTGTTTTTT
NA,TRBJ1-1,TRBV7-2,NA,CASSSYNGDEAFF,TGTGCCAGCAGCTCCTATAACGGGGATGAAGCTTTCTTT
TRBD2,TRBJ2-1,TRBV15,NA,CATSRDLGAGTSGGYNEQFF,TGTGCCACCAGCAGAGATTTGGGGGCCGGGACTAGCGGGGGCTACAATGAGCAGTTCTTC